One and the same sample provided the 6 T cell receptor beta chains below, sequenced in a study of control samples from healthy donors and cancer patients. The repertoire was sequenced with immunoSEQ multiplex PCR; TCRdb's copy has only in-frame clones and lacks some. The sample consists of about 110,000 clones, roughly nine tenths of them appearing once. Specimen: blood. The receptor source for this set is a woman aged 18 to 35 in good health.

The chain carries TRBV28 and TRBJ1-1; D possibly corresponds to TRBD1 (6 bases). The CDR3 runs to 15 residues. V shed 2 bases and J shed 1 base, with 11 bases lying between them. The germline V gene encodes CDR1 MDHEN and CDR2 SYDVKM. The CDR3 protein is CASSLLGRGNTEAFF. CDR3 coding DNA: TGTGCCAGCAGTTTACTCGGCAGGGGGAACACTGAAGCTTTCTTT. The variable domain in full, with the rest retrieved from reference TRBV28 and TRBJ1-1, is DVKVTQSSRYLVKRTGEKVFLECVQDMDHENMFWYRQDPGLGLRLIYFSYDVKMKEKGDIPEGYSVSREKKERFSLILESASTNQTSMYLCASSLLGRGNTEAFFGQGTRLTVV.

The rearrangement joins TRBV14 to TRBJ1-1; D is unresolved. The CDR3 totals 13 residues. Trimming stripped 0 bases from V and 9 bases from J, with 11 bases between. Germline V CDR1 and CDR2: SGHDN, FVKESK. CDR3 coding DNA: TGTGCCAGCAGCCAAGATCTTTACAGTCAAGCTTTCTTT. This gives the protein CASSQDLYSQAFF.

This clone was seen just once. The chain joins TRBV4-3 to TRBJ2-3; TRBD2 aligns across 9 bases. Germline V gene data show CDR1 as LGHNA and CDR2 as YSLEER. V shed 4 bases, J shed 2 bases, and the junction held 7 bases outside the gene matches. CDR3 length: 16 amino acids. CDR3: CASSRGGGASTDTQYF. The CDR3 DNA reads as TGCGCCAGCAGCCGGGGCGGGGGGGCTTCCACAGATACGCAGTATTTT.

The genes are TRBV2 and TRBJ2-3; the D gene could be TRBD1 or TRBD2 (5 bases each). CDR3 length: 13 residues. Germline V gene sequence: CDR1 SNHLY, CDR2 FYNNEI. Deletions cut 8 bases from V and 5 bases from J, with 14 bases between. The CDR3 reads CASVRGGKDTQYF. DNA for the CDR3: TGTGCCAGCGTCCGGGGCGGAAAAGATACGCAGTATTTT. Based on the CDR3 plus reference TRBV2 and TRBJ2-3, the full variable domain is EPEVTQTPSHQVTQMGQEVILRCVPISNHLYFYWYRQILGQKVEFLVSFYNNEISEKSEIFDDQFSVERPDGSNFTLKIRSTKLEDSAMYFCASVRGGKDTQYFGPGTRLTVL.

CDR3 amino acids: CASSLTGRYGYTF. CDR3 DNA: TGTGCCAGCAGCTTGACTGGGCGCTATGGCTACACCTTC. The J gene is TRBJ1-2, the V gene TRBV5-4; D is uncertain. The V and J ends lost 1 base and 4 bases respectively, with 8 bases between them. The CDR3 runs 13 residues. Germline-derived CDR1 and CDR2 are SGHNT and YYREEE (reference sequence). The complete variable domain, with remaining parts taken from reference TRBV5-4 and TRBJ1-2, reads ETGVTQSPTHLIKTRGQQVTLRCSSQSGHNTVSWYQQALGQGPQFIFQYYREEENGRGNFPPRFSGLQFPNYSSELNVNALELDDSALYLCASSLTGRYGYTFGSGTRLTVV.

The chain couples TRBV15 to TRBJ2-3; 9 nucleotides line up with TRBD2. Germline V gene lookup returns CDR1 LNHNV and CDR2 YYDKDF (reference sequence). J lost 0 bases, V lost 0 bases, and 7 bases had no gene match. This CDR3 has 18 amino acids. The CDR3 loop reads CATSRDRASGASTDTQYF. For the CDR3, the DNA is TGTGCCACCAGCAGAGATCGGGCTAGCGGGGCTAGCACAGATACGCAGTATTTT.